Detailed here is one T cell receptor beta chain. The data derive from a study of regulatory T cells in long-lasting Graves disease. Study information: New Graves' disease cases had less than 3 months of antithyroid drugs.

Time point here: newly diagnosed GD, antithyroid drugs for less than 3 months. RNA extracted from PBMCs served as the sequencing template. This CDR3 has 15 residues. Unmatched junction bases numbered 3, after V lost 3 bases and J lost 0 bases. The germline gives CDR1 MNHEY, CDR2 SMNVEV (reference sequence). Building the TCR beta libraries relied on iRepertoire HTBI primers, and CDR3 regions underwent Arm-PCR. TCRdb reprocessed the multiplex PCR reads with MiXCR, giving one entry per CDR3 protein. The sample consists of a few hundred thousand distinct CDR3 sequences, roughly a sixth of them appearing once. Another study also made use of these data, one on T cells in Graves' hyperthyroidism and ophthalmopathy. This second study notes: A set of HTBI primers served as the primers for a first-round RT-PCR of the TCR CDR3. Clonotypes that were expanded in thyroid above 0.001 mostly appeared in blood too.

The receptor's source is a man aged 40-49 years with Graves disease. The material was peripheral blood mononuclear cells (PBMCs), obtained at new diagnosis, from a patient treated with antithyroid drugs. The chain employs TRBV27 and TRBJ2-3, with 7 nucleotides matching TRBD1. The CDR3 loop reads CASSFWDRSTDTQYF. The CDR3 DNA is TGTGCCAGCAGTTTTTGGGACAGAAGCACAGATACGCAGTATTTT.